The 29 T cell receptor beta chains listed next were all sequenced from one sample in a study of T cell responses to AZD1222 COVID-19 vaccine. This table comes from immunoSEQ multiplex PCR, and its TCRdb copy is limited to in-frame clones, with some not included. The sample has tens of thousands of clones; about nine tenths are singletons. The source was peripheral blood, collected 28 days after the second AZD1222 dose. The receptor source for this set is an adult who received the AZD1222 COVID-19 vaccine.

The CDR3 protein is CSATGNSPLHF. The CDR3 coding sequence is TGCAGTGCTACAGGAAATTCACCCCTCCACTTT. The rearrangement joins TRBV20-1 to TRBJ1-6; no clear D. The V and J ends lost 4 bases and 7 bases respectively, with 5 bases between them. This CDR3 spans 11 amino acids. In germline, CDR1 is DFQATT, CDR2 SNEGSKA (reference sequence).

The rearrangement joins TRBV15 to TRBJ1-1; D remains unclear. The germline V gene has CDR1 LNHNV and CDR2 YYDKDF (reference sequence). This CDR3 is 11 amino acids long. The ends were cut back, 3 bases at V and 3 bases at J, with 2 bases in the middle. Written as DNA, the CDR3 is TGTGCCACCAGCAGGGACACTGAAGCTTTCTTT. Amino acids: CATSRDTEAFF.

The chain is built from TRBV21-1 and TRBJ1-2. TRBV21-1 is an annotated pseudogene. The CDR3 is 16 amino acids. The chain's CDR3 is CASSKKCSGINYGYTF. The CDR3 DNA reads TGTGCCAGCAGCAAAAAGTGTTCTGGGATCAACTATGGCTACACCTTC.

The chain's CDR3 is CASRYTGTTYNEQFF. The CDR3 DNA reads as TGTGCCAGCAGGTACACCGGGACCACCTACAATGAGCAGTTCTTC. This chain connects TRBV6-6 to TRBJ2-1; perhaps D is TRBD1 or TRBD2 (5 bases each). Trimming cost V 6 bases and J 2 bases, with 14 bases left between them. Germline assignment: CDR1 MNHNY and CDR2 SVGAGI (reference sequence). The CDR3 length is 15 residues.

This chain joins TRBV19 and TRBJ1-5, with D possibly matching TRBD1 (5 bases). The V and J ends lost 5 bases and 6 bases respectively, with 17 bases between them. This CDR3 has 15 amino acids. The germline CDR1 and CDR2 sequences are LNHDA and SQIVND (reference sequence). CDR3 sequence: CASSVTGGGGQPQHF. CDR3 nucleotide sequence: TGTGCCAGTAGTGTTACAGGCGGCGGGGGTCAGCCCCAGCATTTT.

The CDR3 loop is CASSYPRVGQPQHF. The CDR3 DNA reads TGTGCCAGCAGTTACCCCCGGGTTGGGCAGCCCCAGCATTTT. This chain joins TRBV6-2 or TRBV6-3 and TRBJ1-5; no firm D call. Trimming cost V 2 bases and J 7 bases, with 12 bases left between them. This CDR3 spans 14 amino acids. CDR1 and CDR2 (germline): MNHEY, SVGEGT.

Here the CDR3 reads CASSYSYSQTEAFF. In DNA, the CDR3 is TGTGCCAGCAGTTATTCGTACAGTCAGACTGAAGCTTTCTTT. This chain links TRBV6-5 with TRBJ1-1, with D hard to call. Per the germline V gene, CDR1 is MNHEY and CDR2 is SVGAGI. The V gene lost 3 bases and the J gene lost 5 bases, with 13 bases spanning the gap. This CDR3 is 14 amino acids long.

The chain recombines TRBV15 with TRBJ2-4; tentatively, D is TRBD2 (5 bases). Germline V gene data show CDR1 as LNHNV and CDR2 as YYDKDF (reference sequence). V lost 4 bases and J lost 4, with 17 bases in between. CDR3 size: 16 residues. This CDR3 reads CATSTEGAAGKNIQYF. The CDR3 coding sequence is TGTGCCACCAGCACGGAAGGAGCGGCTGGGAAAAACATTCAGTACTTC.

This chain connects TRBV3-1 (or the pseudogene TRBV3-2) to TRBJ2-1; 15 bases map to TRBD2. V dropped 11 bases and J dropped 8; count of bases not matched to a gene: 4. The CDR3 runs 13 residues. Germline CDR1 LGHDT, CDR2 YNNKEL (reference sequence). Here the CDR3 DNA reads TGTGCCGTCGGGACTAGCGGGAGGTATGAGCAGTTCTTC. Its protein product is CAVGTSGRYEQFF.

J is TRBJ1-2 and V is TRBV6-2 or TRBV6-3; D possibly corresponds to TRBD1 (6 bases). This CDR3 has 15 residues. The V end was cut by 5 bases, the J end by 4 bases, with 17 bases between. Per germline, CDR1 MNHEY and CDR2 SVGEGT. CDR3 sequence (DNA): TGTGCCAGCAGTCGTACAGGGCAGAGTGGCTATGGCTACACCTTC. This translates into CASSRTGQSGYGYTF.

This clone appeared once. This rearrangement joins TRBV5-4 to TRBJ2-3; maybe TRBD1 (6 bases). The V and J ends lost 4 bases and 4 bases respectively, with 10 bases between them. The CDR3 is 13 residues long. Germline CDR1 SGHNT, CDR2 YYREEE (reference sequence). Here the CDR3 DNA reads TGTGCCAGCAGCCAAGCAGGGGCAGATACGCAGTATTTT. Translation gives CASSQAGADTQYF.

The chain is built from TRBV4-3 and TRBJ2-7; 9 bases agree with TRBD2. The germline CDR1 and CDR2 sequences are LGHNA and YSLEER. CDR3 length: 14 residues. The junction had 0 bases not matched to a gene; V was cut back by 1 base and J by 2 bases. DNA of the CDR3: TGCGCCAGCAGCCAAGGGACTAGCGCCTACGAGCAGTACTTC. Its protein product is CASSQGTSAYEQYF.

There are a few counts of this clone. The chain recombines TRBV5-1 with TRBJ1-3; a weak D match, TRBD1 (5 bases). V was clipped by 4 bases and J by 1 base, with 9 bases between them. CDR3 size: 14 residues. The germline V gene encodes CDR1 SGHRS and CDR2 YFSETQ. DNA for the CDR3: TGCGCCAGCAGCGGGGCAGCTTCTGGAAACACCATATATTTT. This gives the protein CASSGAASGNTIYF.

CDR3 loop: CASSDAPGGSYNEQFF. DNA of the CDR3: TGTGCCAGCAGCGACGCCCCAGGGGGCTCCTACAATGAGCAGTTCTTC. The gene calls are TRBV5-5 and TRBJ2-1, with 7 bases matching TRBD1. Germline CDR1 is SGHKS and CDR2 is YYEKEE (reference sequence). Losses at the gene ends were 4 bases for V and 0 bases for J; bases not matched to a gene: 7. The CDR3 spans 16 residues.

This chain joins TRBV10-2 and TRBJ2-5, with unresolved D. Germline V gene sequence: CDR1 WSHSY, CDR2 SAAADI. The CDR3 sequence is 15 residues long. The ends were cut back, 2 bases at V and 1 base at J, with 11 bases in the middle. CDR3 residues: CASSELGWTQETQYF. The CDR3 region has the DNA TGCGCCAGCAGTGAGCTGGGATGGACCCAAGAGACCCAGTACTTC.

The gene calls are TRBV24-1 and TRBJ1-5, with D possibly being TRBD1 (5 bases). Germline CDR1 KGHDR, CDR2 SFDVKD. This CDR3 spans 14 amino acids. Trimming removed 3 bases at V and 7 bases at J, with 12 bases between. CDR3: CATSDGAVGQPQHF. In DNA form, the CDR3 reads TGTGCCACCAGTGATGGGGCGGTGGGGCAGCCCCAGCATTTT.

V is TRBV2 and J is TRBJ2-3; D may be TRBD1 (6 bases). This CDR3 region has 13 residues. Germline V CDR1 and CDR2: SNHLY, FYNNEI. The V end lost 7 bases, the J end lost 5 bases, and 13 bases lay between the germline ends. The CDR3 region has the DNA TGTGCCAGCAACAGGGTCTTAGTAGATACGCAGTATTTT. Protein sequence: CASNRVLVDTQYF.

The chain has TRBV3-1 (or the pseudogene TRBV3-2) and TRBJ2-4; D is unclear. V was trimmed by 4 bases and J by 1 base, leaving 8 bases between them. Germline CDR1 is LGHDT and CDR2 is YNNKEL (reference sequence). This CDR3 is built from 14 residues. CDR3 loop: CASSRFGAKNIQYF. The CDR3, as DNA: TGTGCCAGCAGCCGGTTTGGGGCCAAAAACATTCAGTACTTC.

The chain employs TRBV5-1 and TRBJ2-1; 12 nucleotides line up with TRBD2. J gave up 5 bases and V 4 bases, and 10 bases lay outside the gene matches. This CDR3 is built from 17 residues. The germline V gene encodes CDR1 SGHRS and CDR2 YFSETQ. CDR3 loop: CASSHPSGRGLNNEQFF. The CDR3 DNA is TGCGCCAGCAGCCACCCTAGCGGGAGGGGGCTTAACAATGAGCAGTTCTTC. Using reference TRBV5-1 and TRBJ2-1 for the parts outside the CDR3, the full variable domain is KAGVTQTPRYLIKTRGQQVTLSCSPISGHRSVSWYQQTPGQGLQFLFEYFSETQRNKGNFPGRFSGRQFSNSRSEMNVSTLELGDSALYLCASSHPSGRGLNNEQFFGPGTRLTVL.

This clone came up a few times. This chain joins TRBV6-5 and TRBJ2-1; perhaps TRBD2 as D (6 bases). Per the germline V gene, CDR1 is MNHEY and CDR2 is SVGAGI. V dropped 6 bases and J dropped 0 bases, with 6 bases sitting between them. The CDR3 totals 13 residues. CDR3 in DNA: TGTGCCAGCAGCGGGAGCTCCTACAATGAGCAGTTCTTC. Amino acids: CASSGSSYNEQFF.

This clone was observed a single time. The chain couples TRBV19 to TRBJ2-3, with 7 bases that match TRBD2. CDR1 is LNHDA and CDR2 is SQIVND in the germline V gene (reference sequence). This CDR3 is built from 15 residues. With V trimmed by 2 bases and J by 4 bases, 6 bases remained unmatched. The CDR3 coding sequence is TGTGCCAGTAGTATAATGGCGGGAGCCCCAGATACGCAGTATTTT. This codes for CASSIMAGAPDTQYF.

This chain joins TRBV28 and TRBJ1-1; D is ambiguous. The CDR3 contains 14 residues. V was pared by 3 bases and J by 5 bases, with 13 bases between. The germline V gene encodes CDR1 MDHEN and CDR2 SYDVKM. The CDR3 here is CASSLQVLETEAFF. CDR3 in DNA: TGTGCCAGCAGTTTGCAGGTCCTGGAGACTGAAGCTTTCTTT.

This clone has more than one count but fewer than ten. V gene TRBV5-1 combines with J gene TRBJ2-2; TRBD2 aligns across 11 bases. With V trimmed by 4 bases and J by 6 bases, 11 bases remained unmatched. Germline values: CDR1 SGHRS, CDR2 YFSETQ. The CDR3 spans 17 residues. CDR3 coding DNA: TGCGCCAGCAGCCTGGATAGCGGGAGGGCCCTCGCCGGGGAGCTGTTTTTT. This codes for CASSLDSGRALAGELFF.

The rearrangement links TRBV2 to TRBJ1-1; possibly TRBD1 for D (6 bases). Trimming stripped 3 bases from V and 4 bases from J, with 9 bases between. Germline V gene lookup returns CDR1 SNHLY and CDR2 FYNNEI. This CDR3 comprises 13 residues. The CDR3 here is CASSERGSTEAFF. Written as DNA, the CDR3 is TGTGCCAGCAGTGAGAGGGGGAGCACTGAAGCTTTCTTT.

The V and J genes are TRBV5-1 and TRBJ1-4; D is unresolved. The ends were cut back, 3 bases at V and 0 bases at J, with 18 bases in the middle. CDR3 length: 18 amino acids. The V gene's germline CDR1 is SGHRS and CDR2 YFSETQ. The CDR3 region has the DNA TGCGCCAGCAGCTCGGGTGTTGACTTCCTTGCAACTAATGAAAAACTGTTTTTT. Amino acids: CASSSGVDFLATNEKLFF. Full variable domain (missing parts from reference TRBV5-1 and TRBJ1-4): KAGVTQTPRYLIKTRGQQVTLSCSPISGHRSVSWYQQTPGQGLQFLFEYFSETQRNKGNFPGRFSGRQFSNSRSEMNVSTLELGDSALYLCASSSGVDFLATNEKLFFGSGTQLSVL.

This rearrangement joins TRBV4-1 to TRBJ2-7; D perhaps matches TRBD1 (5 bases). V was shortened by 0 bases and J by 0 bases, with 9 bases between the two germline ends. Germline V gene data show CDR1 as MGHRA and CDR2 as YSYEKL. This CDR3 comprises 15 residues. The CDR3: CASSQEGQASYEQYF. The CDR3 bases are TGCGCCAGCAGCCAAGAGGGGCAGGCCTCCTACGAGCAGTACTTC.

This clone was seen once. The chain uses TRBV7-8 and TRBJ1-1; TRBD1 agrees at 8 bases. CDR1 is SGHVS, CDR2 FQNEAQ, per germline. V lost 5 bases and J lost 1; bases outside the gene matches: 6. CDR3 length: 15 amino acids. The CDR3 coding sequence is TGTGCCAGCAGCCGACGGACAGGGTCGAACACTGAAGCTTTCTTT. Amino acids: CASSRRTGSNTEAFF.

The chain links TRBV30 to TRBJ2-1; TRBD2 matches at 7 bases. Trimming took 4 bases from V and 2 from J; bases not matched to a gene: 5. Germline V lookup: CDR1 GTSNPN, CDR2 SVGIG (reference sequence). The CDR3 consists of 14 residues. The CDR3 region is CAWTNGRPYNEQFF. CDR3 DNA: TGTGCCTGGACAAACGGGAGGCCCTACAATGAGCAGTTCTTC.

This clone was detected only once. The chain employs TRBV28 and TRBJ1-2, with D hard to call. Germline CDR1 reads MDHEN; CDR2 reads SYDVKM. Trimming cost V 3 bases and J 6 bases, with 20 bases left between them. The CDR3 is 16 amino acids. The CDR3 reads CASSFLRGSPHDGYTF. The CDR3 DNA follows: TGTGCCAGCAGTTTCCTGCGTGGGAGTCCTCACGATGGCTACACCTTC.